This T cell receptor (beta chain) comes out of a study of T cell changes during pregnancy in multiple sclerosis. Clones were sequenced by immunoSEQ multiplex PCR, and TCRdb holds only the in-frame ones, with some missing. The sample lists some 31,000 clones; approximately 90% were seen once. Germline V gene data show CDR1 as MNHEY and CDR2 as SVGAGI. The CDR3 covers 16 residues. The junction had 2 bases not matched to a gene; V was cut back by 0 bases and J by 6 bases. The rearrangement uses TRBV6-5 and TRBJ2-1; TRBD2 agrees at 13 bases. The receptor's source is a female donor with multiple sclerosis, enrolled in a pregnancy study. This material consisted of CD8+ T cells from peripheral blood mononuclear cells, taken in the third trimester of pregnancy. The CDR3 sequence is CASSYSRTSGGNEQFF. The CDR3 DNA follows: TGTGCCAGCAGTTACTCTAGGACTAGCGGGGGCAATGAGCAGTTCTTC.